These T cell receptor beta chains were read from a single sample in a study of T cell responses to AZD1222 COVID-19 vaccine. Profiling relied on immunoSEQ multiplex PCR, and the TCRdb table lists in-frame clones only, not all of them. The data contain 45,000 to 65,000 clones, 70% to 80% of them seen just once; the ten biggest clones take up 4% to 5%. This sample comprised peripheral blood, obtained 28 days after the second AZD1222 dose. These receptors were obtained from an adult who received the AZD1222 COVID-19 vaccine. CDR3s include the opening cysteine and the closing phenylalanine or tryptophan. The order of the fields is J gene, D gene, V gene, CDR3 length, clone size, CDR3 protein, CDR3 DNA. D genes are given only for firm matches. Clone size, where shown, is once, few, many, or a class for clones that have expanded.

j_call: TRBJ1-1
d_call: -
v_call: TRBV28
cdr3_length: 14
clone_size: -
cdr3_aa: CASRPGELNTEAFF
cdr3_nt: TGTGCCAGCAGACCAGGGGAATTAAACACTGAAGCTTTCTTT

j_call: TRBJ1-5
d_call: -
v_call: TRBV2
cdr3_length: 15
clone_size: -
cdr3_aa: CASSSGAVSNQPQHF
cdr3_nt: TGTGCCAGCAGTAGTGGGGCGGTTAGCAATCAGCCCCAGCATTTT

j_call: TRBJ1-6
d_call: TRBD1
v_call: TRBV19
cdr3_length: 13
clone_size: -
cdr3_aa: CASTRTGLSPLHF
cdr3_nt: TGTGCCAGTACCCGGACAGGCCTGTCACCCCTCCACTTT

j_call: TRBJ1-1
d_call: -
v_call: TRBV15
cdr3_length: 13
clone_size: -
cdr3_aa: CATSRDWVGEAFF
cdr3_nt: TGTGCCACCAGCAGAGATTGGGTGGGTGAAGCTTTCTTT

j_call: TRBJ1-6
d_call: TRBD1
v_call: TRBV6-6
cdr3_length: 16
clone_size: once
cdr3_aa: CASSSSGTGVRSPLHF
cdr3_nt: TGTGCCAGCAGTTCCTCCGGGACAGGGGTTCGCTCACCCCTCCACTTT

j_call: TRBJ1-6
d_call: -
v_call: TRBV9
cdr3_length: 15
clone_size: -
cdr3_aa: CASSVTDSNNSPLHF
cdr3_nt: TGTGCCAGCAGCGTAACGGACAGCAATAATTCACCCCTCCACTTT

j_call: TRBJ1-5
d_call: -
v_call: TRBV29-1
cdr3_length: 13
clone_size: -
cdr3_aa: CSVAGYGDQPQHF
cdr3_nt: TGCAGCGTTGCGGGATACGGAGACCAGCCCCAGCATTTT

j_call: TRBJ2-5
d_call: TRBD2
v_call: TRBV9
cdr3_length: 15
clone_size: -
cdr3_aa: CASSVAGGPTETQYF
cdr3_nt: TGTGCCAGCAGCGTAGCGGGAGGTCCTACTGAGACCCAGTACTTC

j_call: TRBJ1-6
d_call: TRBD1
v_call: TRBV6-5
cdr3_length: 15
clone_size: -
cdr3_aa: CASTSDRSFVEALHF
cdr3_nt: TGTGCCAGCACGTCGGACAGGTCTTTCGTAGAGGCCCTCCACTTT

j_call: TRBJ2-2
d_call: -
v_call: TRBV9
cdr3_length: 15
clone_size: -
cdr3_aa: CASSVATTGPGELFF
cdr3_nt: TGTGCCAGCAGCGTAGCTACGACAGGCCCCGGGGAGCTGTTTTTT

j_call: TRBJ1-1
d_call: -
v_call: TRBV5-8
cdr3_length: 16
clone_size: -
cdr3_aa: CASSLGVGLMNTEAFF
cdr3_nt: TGTGCCAGCAGCTTGGGGGTGGGCTTGATGAACACTGAAGCTTTCTTT

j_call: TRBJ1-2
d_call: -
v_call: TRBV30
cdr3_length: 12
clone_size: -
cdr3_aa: CAWSPRVLGYTF
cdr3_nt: TGTGCCTGGAGTCCCAGGGTACTTGGCTACACCTTC

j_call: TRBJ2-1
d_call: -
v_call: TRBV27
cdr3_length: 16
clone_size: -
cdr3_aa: CASSLSEGGSDDEQFF
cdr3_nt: TGTGCCAGCAGTTTATCGGAAGGGGGTAGTGACGATGAGCAGTTCTTC

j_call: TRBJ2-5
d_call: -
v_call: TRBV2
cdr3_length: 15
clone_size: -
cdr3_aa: CASSDAGQLQETQYF
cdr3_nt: TGTGCCAGCAGTGATGCGGGACAGCTCCAAGAGACCCAGTACTTC

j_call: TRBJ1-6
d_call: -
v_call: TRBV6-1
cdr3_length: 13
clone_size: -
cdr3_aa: CASSEERNSPLHF
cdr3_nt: TGTGCCAGCAGTGAAGAACGTAATTCACCCCTCCACTTT

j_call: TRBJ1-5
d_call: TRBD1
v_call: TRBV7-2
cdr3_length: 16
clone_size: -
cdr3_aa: CASSLGGTGANQPQHF
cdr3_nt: TGTGCCAGCAGCTTAGGGGGGACAGGAGCCAATCAGCCCCAGCATTTT

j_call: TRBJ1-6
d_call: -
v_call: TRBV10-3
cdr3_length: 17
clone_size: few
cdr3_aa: CAISETPRQSTNSPLHF
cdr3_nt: TGTGCCATCAGTGAGACCCCCAGGCAGAGCACTAATTCACCCCTCCACTTT

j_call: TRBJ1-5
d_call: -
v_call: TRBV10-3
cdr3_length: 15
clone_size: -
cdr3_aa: CAISESIGSNQPQHF
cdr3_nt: TGTGCCATCAGTGAGTCGATAGGGTCCAATCAGCCCCAGCATTTT

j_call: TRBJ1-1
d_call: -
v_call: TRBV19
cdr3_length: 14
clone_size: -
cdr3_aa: CASSFAGAETEAFF
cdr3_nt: TGTGCCAGTAGTTTTGCGGGGGCCGAGACTGAAGCTTTCTTT

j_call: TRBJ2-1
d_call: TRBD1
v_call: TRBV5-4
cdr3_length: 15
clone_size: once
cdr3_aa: CASSVPGGTYNEQFF
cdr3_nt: TGTGCCAGCAGCGTCCCAGGGGGAACCTACAATGAGCAGTTCTTC

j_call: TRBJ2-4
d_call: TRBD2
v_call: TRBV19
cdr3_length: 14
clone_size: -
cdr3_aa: CASRDFFGGDIQYF
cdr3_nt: TGTGCCAGTAGAGACTTTTTCGGGGGGGACATTCAGTACTTC

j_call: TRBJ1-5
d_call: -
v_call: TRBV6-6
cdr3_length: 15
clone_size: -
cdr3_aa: CASSYSARDNQPQHF
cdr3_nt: TGTGCCAGCAGTTACTCGGCGAGGGACAATCAGCCCCAGCATTTT

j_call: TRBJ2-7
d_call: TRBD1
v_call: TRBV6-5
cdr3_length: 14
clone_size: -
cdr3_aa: CASRADRGTYEQYF
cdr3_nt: TGTGCCAGCAGGGCGGACAGGGGGACCTACGAGCAGTACTTC

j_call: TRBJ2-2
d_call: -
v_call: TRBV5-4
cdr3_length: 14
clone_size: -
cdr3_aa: CASSLGGRAGELFF
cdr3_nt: TGTGCCAGCAGCTTAGGGGGTAGGGCCGGGGAGCTGTTTTTT

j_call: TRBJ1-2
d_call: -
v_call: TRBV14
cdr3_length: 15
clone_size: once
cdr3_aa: CASSQYTVRNYGYTF
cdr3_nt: TGTGCCAGCAGCCAATATACAGTGCGTAACTATGGCTACACCTTC

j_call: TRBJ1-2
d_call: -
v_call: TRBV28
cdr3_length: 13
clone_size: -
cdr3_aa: CASTVSTDYGYTF
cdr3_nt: TGTGCCAGCACCGTCTCGACAGATTATGGCTACACCTTC

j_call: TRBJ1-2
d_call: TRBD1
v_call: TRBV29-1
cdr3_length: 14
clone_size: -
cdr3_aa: CSVGRTGSDYGYTF
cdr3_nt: TGCAGCGTTGGACGGACAGGGTCGGACTATGGCTACACCTTC

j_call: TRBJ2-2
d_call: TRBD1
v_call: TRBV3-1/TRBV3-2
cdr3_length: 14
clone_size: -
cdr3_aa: CASSRDTGAGELFF
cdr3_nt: TGTGCCAGCAGCCGAGACACAGGGGCCGGGGAGCTGTTTTTT

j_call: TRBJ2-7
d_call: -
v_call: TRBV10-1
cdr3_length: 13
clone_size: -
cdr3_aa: CASSENPSFEQYF
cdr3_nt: TGCGCCAGCAGTGAGAACCCCTCCTTCGAGCAGTACTTC

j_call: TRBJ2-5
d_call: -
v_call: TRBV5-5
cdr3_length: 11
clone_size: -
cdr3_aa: CASSLVETQYF
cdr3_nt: TGTGCCAGCAGCTTGGTAGAGACCCAGTACTTC

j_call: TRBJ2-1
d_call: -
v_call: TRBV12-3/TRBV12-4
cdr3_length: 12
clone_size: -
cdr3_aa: CASSFSVNEQFF
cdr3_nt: TGTGCCAGCAGTTTTTCGGTGAATGAGCAGTTCTTC

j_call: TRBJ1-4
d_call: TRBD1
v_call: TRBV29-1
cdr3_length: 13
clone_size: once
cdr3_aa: CSVKGQGHEKLFF
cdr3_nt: TGCAGCGTTAAGGGACAGGGTCATGAAAAACTGTTTTTT

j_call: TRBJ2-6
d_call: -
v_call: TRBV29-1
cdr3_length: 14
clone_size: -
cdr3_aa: CSVRVTSGANVLTF
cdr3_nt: TGCAGCGTTCGGGTTACCTCTGGGGCCAACGTCCTGACTTTC

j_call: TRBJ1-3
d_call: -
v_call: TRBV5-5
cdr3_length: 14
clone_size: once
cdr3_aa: CASTSSQGRNTIYF
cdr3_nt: TGTGCCAGCACATCTTCTCAGGGTCGCAACACCATATATTTT

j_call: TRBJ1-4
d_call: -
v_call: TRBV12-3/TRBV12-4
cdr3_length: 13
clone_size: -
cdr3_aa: CASSLTQTEKLFF
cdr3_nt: TGTGCCAGCAGTCTAACCCAGACCGAAAAACTGTTTTTT

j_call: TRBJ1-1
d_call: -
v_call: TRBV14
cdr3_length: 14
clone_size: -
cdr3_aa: CASSQEIKGTEAFF
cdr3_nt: TGTGCCAGCAGCCAAGAAATCAAGGGAACTGAAGCTTTCTTT

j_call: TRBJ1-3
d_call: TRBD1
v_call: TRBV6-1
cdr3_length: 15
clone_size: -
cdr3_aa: CASSEVRGRGNTIYF
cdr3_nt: TGTGCCAGCAGTGAAGTAAGGGGGCGAGGAAACACCATATATTTT

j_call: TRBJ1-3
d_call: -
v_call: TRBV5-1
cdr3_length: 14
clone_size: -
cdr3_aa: CASSSGTGGFTIYF
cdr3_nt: TGCGCCAGCAGCTCGGGGACGGGTGGGTTCACCATATATTTT

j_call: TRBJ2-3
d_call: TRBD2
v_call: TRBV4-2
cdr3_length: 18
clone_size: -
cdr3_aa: CASSLTQPGLASTDTQYF
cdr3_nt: TGTGCCAGCAGCCTCACCCAACCGGGACTAGCTAGCACAGATACGCAGTATTTT

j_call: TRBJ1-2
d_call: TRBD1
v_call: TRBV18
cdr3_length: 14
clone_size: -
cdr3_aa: CASSQTGVGYGYTF
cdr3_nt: TGTGCCAGCTCACAGACAGGGGTTGGCTATGGCTACACCTTC

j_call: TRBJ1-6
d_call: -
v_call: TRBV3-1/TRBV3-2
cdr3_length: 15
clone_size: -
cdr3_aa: CASSQGEVKNSPLHF
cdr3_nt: TGTGCCAGCAGCCAAGGGGAAGTGAAGAATTCACCCCTCCACTTT

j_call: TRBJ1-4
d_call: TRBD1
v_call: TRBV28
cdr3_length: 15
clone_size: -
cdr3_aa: CASSTNRGFGEKLFF
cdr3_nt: TGTGCCAGCAGTACCAACAGGGGGTTTGGGGAAAAACTGTTTTTT

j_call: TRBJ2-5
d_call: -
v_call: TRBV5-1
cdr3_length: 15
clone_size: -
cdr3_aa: CASGPGLIGEETQYF
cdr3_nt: TGCGCCAGCGGCCCCGGCCTAATAGGGGAAGAGACCCAGTACTTC

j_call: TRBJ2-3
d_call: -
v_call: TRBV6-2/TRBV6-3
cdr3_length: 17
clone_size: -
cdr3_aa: CASSYSPLPSFTDTQYF
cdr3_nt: TGTGCCAGCAGTTACTCGCCACTACCCTCTTTCACAGATACGCAGTATTTT

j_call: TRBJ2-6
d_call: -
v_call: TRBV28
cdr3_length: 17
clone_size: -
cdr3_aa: CASSLGYRYSGANVLTF
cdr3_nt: TGTGCCAGCAGTTTAGGATACAGATACTCTGGGGCCAACGTCCTGACTTTC

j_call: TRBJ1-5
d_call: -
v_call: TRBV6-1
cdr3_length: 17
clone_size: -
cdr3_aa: CASSALAGGSSNQPQHF
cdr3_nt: TGTGCCAGCAGTGCCCTGGCGGGGGGCTCCAGCAATCAGCCCCAGCATTTT

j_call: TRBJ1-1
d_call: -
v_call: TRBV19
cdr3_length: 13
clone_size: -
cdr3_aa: CASSIARNTEAFF
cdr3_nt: TGTGCCAGTAGTATAGCGCGGAACACTGAAGCTTTCTTT

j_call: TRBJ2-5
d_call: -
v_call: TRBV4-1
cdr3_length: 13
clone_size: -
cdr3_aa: CASSRGGQETQYF
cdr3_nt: TGCGCCAGCAGCCGAGGGGGCCAAGAGACCCAGTACTTC

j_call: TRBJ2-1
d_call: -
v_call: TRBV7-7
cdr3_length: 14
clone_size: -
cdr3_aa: CASSLLAGYNEQFF
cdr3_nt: TGTGCTAGCAGCTTATTGGCGGGTTACAATGAGCAGTTCTTC

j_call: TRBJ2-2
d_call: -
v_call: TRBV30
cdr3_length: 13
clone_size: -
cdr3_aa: CAWSVSGAGELFF
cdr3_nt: TGTGCCTGGAGTGTATCAGGGGCCGGGGAGCTGTTTTTT

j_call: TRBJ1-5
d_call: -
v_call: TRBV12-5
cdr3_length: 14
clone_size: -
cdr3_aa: CASGLAGGNQPQHF
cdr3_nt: TGTGCTAGTGGTTTAGCCGGGGGCAATCAGCCCCAGCATTTT

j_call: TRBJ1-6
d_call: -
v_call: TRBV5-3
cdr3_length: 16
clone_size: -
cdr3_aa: CARSLAAGDVDSPLHF
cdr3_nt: TGTGCCAGAAGCTTGGCGGCAGGGGATGTCGATTCACCCCTCCACTTT

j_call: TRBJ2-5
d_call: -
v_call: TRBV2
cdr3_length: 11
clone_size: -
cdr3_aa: CASSEGGTQYF
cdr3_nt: TGTGCCAGCAGTGAAGGAGGGACCCAGTACTTC

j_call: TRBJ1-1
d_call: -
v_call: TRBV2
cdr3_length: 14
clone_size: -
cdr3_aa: CASSDRRGRTEAFF
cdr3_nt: TGTGCCAGCAGTGATAGGAGAGGGCGTACTGAAGCTTTCTTT

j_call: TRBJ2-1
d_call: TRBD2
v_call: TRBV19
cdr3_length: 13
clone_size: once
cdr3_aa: CASKSGSYNEQFF
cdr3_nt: TGTGCCAGTAAGAGCGGGAGTTACAATGAGCAGTTCTTC

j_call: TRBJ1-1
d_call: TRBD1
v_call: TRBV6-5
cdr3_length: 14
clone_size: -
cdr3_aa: CASSPGQGSTEAFF
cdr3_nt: TGTGCCAGCAGCCCGGGACAGGGGTCCACTGAAGCTTTCTTT

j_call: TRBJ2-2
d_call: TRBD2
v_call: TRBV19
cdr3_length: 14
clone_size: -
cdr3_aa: CASSIGGGTGELFF
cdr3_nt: TGTGCCAGTAGTATCGGGGGGGGCACCGGGGAGCTGTTTTTT

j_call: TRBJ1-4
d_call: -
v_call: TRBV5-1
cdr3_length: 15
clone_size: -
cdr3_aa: CASSPTGSQGEKLFF
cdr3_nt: TGCGCCAGCAGCCCTACAGGGAGCCAGGGGGAAAAACTGTTTTTT

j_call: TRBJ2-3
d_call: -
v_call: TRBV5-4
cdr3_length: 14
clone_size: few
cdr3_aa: CASSYRTSTDTQYF
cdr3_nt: TGTGCCAGCAGCTACAGGACTAGCACAGATACGCAGTATTTT

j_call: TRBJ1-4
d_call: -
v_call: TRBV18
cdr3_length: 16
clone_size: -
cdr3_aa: CASSPFDSSTNEKLFF
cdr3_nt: TGTGCCAGCTCACCCTTCGACAGTTCAACTAATGAAAAACTGTTTTTT